This T cell receptor (beta chain) was recovered during a study of blood T cell repertoires in COVID-19. Participant-reported clinical history was the basis for cohort assignment. Symptom resolution, clearance, or two negative PCRs marked donors in Cohort 3 as recovered. Sequencing was performed with immunoSEQ multiplex PCR; in TCRdb, only in-frame clones are kept and a portion is missing. This table holds roughly 360,000 clones, roughly 80% found once. The CDR3 length is 13 residues. Germline CDR1 reads SNHLY; CDR2 reads FYNNEI. Unmatched junction bases numbered 6, after V lost 8 bases and J lost 6 bases.

This TCR was recovered from a woman between 50 and 59 years old who had recovered from COVID-19. Sequences were obtained from PBMCs or T cells enriched from blood (not recorded which). The chain links TRBV2 to TRBJ2-3; 9 nucleotides align to TRBD2. CDR3 nucleotides: TGTGCCAGCCGCGGGGGGGCGTGGGATACGCAGTATTTT. Its translation: CASRGGAWDTQYF.